This T cell receptor (beta chain) was recovered during a study of blood T cell repertoires in COVID-19. Original processing notes: Amplifying reference gene primers gave estimates of nucleated cell counts. The data were produced by immunoSEQ multiplex PCR, yet TCRdb's version contains in-frame clones alone and is incomplete. V and J calls and clone size are copied from that table; D and trimming were computed from the DNA. The sample has under 60,000 clones; roughly 85% are singletons. The CDR3 is 15 residues long. The germline CDR1 and CDR2 sequences are SGDLS and YYNGEE. With V trimmed by 4 bases and J by 6 bases, 10 bases remained unmatched.

This TCR was sampled from a human donor in a cohort sampled during active COVID-19. The specimen was peripheral blood. V and J are TRBV9 and TRBJ1-5, with 7 nucleotides matching TRBD1. In DNA form, the CDR3 reads TGTGCCAGCAGCCCCCAAGGGGGCATCAGTCAGCCCCAGCATTTT. It yields the protein CASSPQGGISQPQHF. Full variable domain (remainder filled in from reference TRBV9 and TRBJ1-5): DSGVTQTPKHLITATGQRVTLRCSPRSGDLSVYWYQQSLDQGLQFLIQYYNGEERAKGNILERFSAQQFPDLHSELNLSSLELGDSALYFCASSPQGGISQPQHFGDGTRLSIL.